A selection of T cell receptor beta chains follows, all from one sample in a study of blood T cells in healthy people across ages. TCRdb redid the calling of the 5' RACE reads with MiXCR, one entry per CDR3 protein. The table lists about 770,000 distinct CDR3 sequences, under 45% of them singletons. Sequencing was done on a sample of blood. The receptors come from a man between 60 and 75 years old in good health. Both conserved end residues are part of each CDR3. A D gene is named only where the DNA matches it firmly. Rows may omit the clone size; those that give it use once, few, many or a size class.

j_call: TRBJ2-5
d_call: TRBD1
cdr3_length: 14
v_call: TRBV10-3
clone_size: -
cdr3_aa: CAIRESSGGETQYF
cdr3_nt: TGTGCCATCAGAGAGTCGTCAGGGGGAGAGACCCAGTACTTC

j_call: TRBJ2-5
d_call: -
cdr3_length: 16
v_call: TRBV20-1
clone_size: few
cdr3_aa: CSARDLQGGDQETQYF
cdr3_nt: TGCAGTGCTAGAGATCTACAGGGGGGGGACCAAGAGACCCAGTACTTC

j_call: TRBJ1-2
d_call: -
cdr3_length: 16
v_call: TRBV20-1
clone_size: -
cdr3_aa: CSARAPYRTRGYGYTF
cdr3_nt: TGCAGTGCTAGGGCTCCCTACCGGACCAGGGGCTATGGCTACACCTTC

j_call: TRBJ2-1
d_call: TRBD2
cdr3_length: 13
v_call: TRBV6-4
clone_size: -
cdr3_aa: CASSGRAESEQFF
cdr3_nt: TGTGCCAGCAGCGGGAGGGCAGAATCAGAGCAGTTCTTC

j_call: TRBJ2-4
d_call: -
cdr3_length: 11
v_call: TRBV2
clone_size: -
cdr3_aa: CASSQGNIQYF
cdr3_nt: TGTGCCAGCAGTCAGGGGAACATTCAGTACTTC

j_call: TRBJ2-7
d_call: -
cdr3_length: 13
v_call: TRBV20-1
clone_size: -
cdr3_aa: CSARLGAIYEQYF
cdr3_nt: TGCAGTGCTAGATTGGGGGCCATCTACGAGCAGTACTTC

j_call: TRBJ2-5
d_call: TRBD1
cdr3_length: 18
v_call: TRBV6-5
clone_size: few
cdr3_aa: CASSYYYRLDRGEETQYF
cdr3_nt: TGTGCCAGCAGCTACTACTACAGGCTCGACAGGGGGGAAGAGACCCAGTACTTC

j_call: TRBJ2-5
d_call: -
cdr3_length: 13
v_call: TRBV15
clone_size: -
cdr3_aa: CATSRDGEKTQYF
cdr3_nt: TGTGCCACCAGCAGAGATGGGGAAAAGACCCAGTACTTC

j_call: TRBJ2-7
d_call: -
cdr3_length: 13
v_call: TRBV29-1
clone_size: -
cdr3_aa: CSVRTVRTYEQYF
cdr3_nt: TGCAGCGTTAGGACAGTCCGAACCTACGAGCAGTACTTC

j_call: TRBJ1-1
d_call: TRBD1
cdr3_length: 14
v_call: TRBV6-2/TRBV6-3
clone_size: few
cdr3_aa: CASRIERTGGEAFF
cdr3_nt: TGTGCCAGCAGAATCGAGAGGACAGGGGGTGAAGCTTTCTTT

j_call: TRBJ1-2
d_call: -
cdr3_length: 15
v_call: TRBV4-3
clone_size: few
cdr3_aa: CASSQATGNNYGYTF
cdr3_nt: TGCGCCAGCAGCCAAGCAACAGGGAATAACTATGGCTACACCTTC

j_call: TRBJ2-5
d_call: -
cdr3_length: 13
v_call: TRBV29-1
clone_size: few
cdr3_aa: CSVGGDSRQTQYF
cdr3_nt: TGCAGCGTCGGCGGGGACTCACGCCAGACCCAGTACTTC

j_call: TRBJ2-3
d_call: -
cdr3_length: 15
v_call: TRBV5-1
clone_size: -
cdr3_aa: CASSLARVGTDTQYF
cdr3_nt: TGCGCCAGCAGCTTGGCCAGGGTTGGAACAGATACGCAGTATTTT

j_call: TRBJ2-7
d_call: TRBD1
cdr3_length: 16
v_call: TRBV5-1
clone_size: -
cdr3_aa: CASSSITGGAPYEQYF
cdr3_nt: TGCGCCAGCAGCTCCATTACAGGGGGCGCCCCCTACGAGCAGTACTTC

j_call: TRBJ2-7
d_call: -
cdr3_length: 17
v_call: TRBV4-3
clone_size: -
cdr3_aa: CASSQVAWGGASYEQYF
cdr3_nt: TGCGCCAGCAGCCAAGTCGCCTGGGGGGGCGCCTCCTACGAGCAGTACTTC

j_call: TRBJ1-2
d_call: -
cdr3_length: 16
v_call: TRBV5-4
clone_size: -
cdr3_aa: CASSPGTNILVYGYTF
cdr3_nt: TGTGCCAGCAGCCCCGGGACAAACATTCTAGTCTATGGCTACACCTTC

j_call: TRBJ2-1
d_call: -
cdr3_length: 14
v_call: TRBV6-4
clone_size: once
cdr3_aa: CASSWQAGYNEQFF
cdr3_nt: TGTGCCAGCAGCTGGCAGGCTGGCTACAATGAGCAGTTCTTC

j_call: TRBJ2-5
d_call: TRBD2
cdr3_length: 15
v_call: TRBV6-6
clone_size: -
cdr3_aa: CASSTGGLAIETQYF
cdr3_nt: TGTGCCAGCAGTACGGGGGGACTAGCTATCGAGACCCAGTACTTC

j_call: TRBJ2-7
d_call: -
cdr3_length: 16
v_call: TRBV6-2/TRBV6-3
clone_size: few
cdr3_aa: CASSYSKRGASYEQYF
cdr3_nt: TGTGCCAGCAGTTACTCGAAACGGGGGGCCTCCTACGAGCAGTACTTC

j_call: TRBJ2-1
d_call: -
cdr3_length: 16
v_call: TRBV20-1
clone_size: -
cdr3_aa: CSANGRQRNYNNEQFF
cdr3_nt: TGCAGTGCTAACGGACGGCAAAGAAATTATAACAATGAGCAGTTCTTC

j_call: TRBJ2-7
d_call: -
cdr3_length: 14
v_call: TRBV7-9
clone_size: -
cdr3_aa: CASSFSWALEKWYF
cdr3_nt: TGTGCCAGCAGCTTCTCCTGGGCTTTAGAGAAATGGTACTTC

j_call: TRBJ2-5
d_call: -
cdr3_length: 14
v_call: TRBV20-1
clone_size: -
cdr3_aa: CSASPTWLQETQYF
cdr3_nt: TGCAGTGCTAGCCCCACCTGGCTGCAAGAGACCCAGTACTTC

j_call: TRBJ2-2
d_call: -
cdr3_length: 15
v_call: TRBV7-9
clone_size: once
cdr3_aa: CASSLLVPGTGELFF
cdr3_nt: TGTGCCAGCAGCTTATTGGTCCCGGGCACCGGGGAGCTGTTTTTT

j_call: TRBJ2-3
d_call: -
cdr3_length: 11
v_call: TRBV12-3/TRBV12-4
clone_size: many
cdr3_aa: CASTRTDTQYF
cdr3_nt: TGTGCCAGTACCCGCACAGATACGCAGTATTTT

j_call: TRBJ2-5
d_call: -
cdr3_length: 12
v_call: TRBV20-1
clone_size: many
cdr3_aa: CSARVGEETQYF
cdr3_nt: TGCAGTGCTAGAGTAGGGGAAGAGACCCAGTACTTC

j_call: TRBJ2-1
d_call: TRBD1
cdr3_length: 16
v_call: TRBV18
clone_size: -
cdr3_aa: CASSPSSGTGDNEQFF
cdr3_nt: TGTGCCAGCTCACCATCTTCCGGGACAGGGGACAATGAGCAGTTCTTC

j_call: TRBJ2-3
d_call: TRBD2
cdr3_length: 18
v_call: TRBV7-9
clone_size: once
cdr3_aa: CASNPTGEAGGSTDTQYF
cdr3_nt: TGTGCCAGCAATCCCACGGGGGAAGCGGGGGGAAGCACAGATACGCAGTATTTT

j_call: TRBJ2-1
d_call: -
cdr3_length: 17
v_call: TRBV18
clone_size: few
cdr3_aa: CASSPPAGTSSYNEQFF
cdr3_nt: TGTGCCAGCTCACCACCGGCCGGGACCAGCTCCTACAATGAGCAGTTCTTC

j_call: TRBJ2-3
d_call: -
cdr3_length: 15
v_call: TRBV5-1
clone_size: -
cdr3_aa: CASSWGASTTDTQYF
cdr3_nt: TGCGCCAGCAGCTGGGGGGCTTCAACTACAGATACGCAGTATTTT

j_call: TRBJ2-1
d_call: TRBD2
cdr3_length: 12
v_call: TRBV18
clone_size: -
cdr3_aa: CASSLDSGGLFF
cdr3_nt: TGTGCCAGCTCACTTGATAGCGGGGGGCTGTTCTTC

j_call: TRBJ2-7
d_call: -
cdr3_length: 13
v_call: TRBV4-1
clone_size: -
cdr3_aa: CASSQSTLYEQYF
cdr3_nt: TGCGCCAGCAGCCAATCCACACTGTACGAGCAGTACTTC

j_call: TRBJ2-1
d_call: -
cdr3_length: 17
v_call: TRBV10-3
clone_size: -
cdr3_aa: CAISARGGVAGNNEQFF
cdr3_nt: TGTGCCATCAGTGCGAGAGGGGGGGTAGCGGGCAACAATGAGCAGTTCTTC

j_call: TRBJ2-6
d_call: -
cdr3_length: 11
v_call: TRBV27
clone_size: -
cdr3_aa: CARPGANVLTF
cdr3_nt: TGTGCCAGACCGGGAGCCAACGTCCTGACTTTC

j_call: TRBJ2-7
d_call: TRBD1
cdr3_length: 15
v_call: TRBV6-2/TRBV6-3
clone_size: few
cdr3_aa: CASIPGQGISYEQYF
cdr3_nt: TGTGCCAGCATTCCGGGACAGGGGATCTCCTACGAGCAGTACTTC

j_call: TRBJ2-7
d_call: TRBD1
cdr3_length: 15
v_call: TRBV28
clone_size: -
cdr3_aa: CASSSGTGGYYEQYF
cdr3_nt: TGTGCCAGCAGCAGCGGGACAGGGGGCTACTACGAGCAGTACTTC

j_call: TRBJ2-7
d_call: -
cdr3_length: 14
v_call: TRBV5-1
clone_size: -
cdr3_aa: CASSTEIPGDEQYF
cdr3_nt: TGCGCCAGCAGCACCGAAATCCCCGGGGACGAGCAGTACTTC

j_call: TRBJ2-2
d_call: -
cdr3_length: 14
v_call: TRBV5-1
clone_size: -
cdr3_aa: CASSLEGGRGELFF
cdr3_nt: TGCGCCAGCAGCTTGGAGGGGGGCCGAGGGGAGCTGTTTTTT

j_call: TRBJ1-2
d_call: -
cdr3_length: 13
v_call: TRBV28
clone_size: few
cdr3_aa: CASSTSPWGGYTF
cdr3_nt: TGTGCCAGCAGTACCTCGCCTTGGGGTGGCTACACCTTC

j_call: TRBJ2-1
d_call: -
cdr3_length: 15
v_call: TRBV6-2/TRBV6-3
clone_size: -
cdr3_aa: CASRKDEAFHNEQFF
cdr3_nt: TGTGCCAGCAGGAAGGACGAGGCCTTCCACAATGAGCAGTTCTTC

j_call: TRBJ1-2
d_call: TRBD1
cdr3_length: 15
v_call: TRBV20-1
clone_size: -
cdr3_aa: CSARNLLTGGCGYTF
cdr3_nt: TGCAGTGCTAGAAACCTCCTGACAGGGGGCTGTGGCTACACCTTC

j_call: TRBJ2-3
d_call: TRBD2
cdr3_length: 15
v_call: TRBV12-3/TRBV12-4
clone_size: few
cdr3_aa: CASRGPGLAAYTQYF
cdr3_nt: TGTGCCAGCAGAGGACCGGGACTAGCGGCTTATACGCAGTATTTT